This is a list of T cell receptor beta chains from one sample in a study of beta chain features in type 1 diabetes. Only in-frame clones appear in the TCRdb table, and some are missing; sequencing was by immunoSEQ multiplex PCR. The data hold 300,000 to 350,000 clones, with 9.3% observed a single time. Specimen: central memory CD4+ T cells from blood. These TCRs come from a man younger than 45 with type 1 diabetes. The CDR3 runs from the conserved cysteine through the conserved F or W. The size of a clone is reported for some rows only, either as once, few or many, or as a class for expanded clones.

>TRBJ1-2|TRBV5-6|few
CASSLDRHYGYTF
>TRBJ2-7|TRBV6-5|NA
CASCGGYSYEQYF
>TRBJ1-3|TRBV10-3|few
CAISGEQGIGNTIYF
>TRBJ2-3|TRBV7-8|NA
CASSLVRSTDTQYF
>TRBJ1-1|TRBV29-1|NA
CSVELRGALREAFF
>TRBJ2-7|TRBV7-2|few
CASSPSRDRGHEQYF
>TRBJ2-3|TRBV5-1|few
CASSLGDRTTDTQYF
>TRBJ2-7|TRBV7-2|NA
CASSLGTGGLYEQYF
>TRBJ2-5|TRBV6-5|few
CASSPKLAATQYF
>TRBJ1-1|TRBV4-2|NA
CASSQGGSGGLTATEAFF
>TRBJ2-3|TRBV7-2|few
CASSKWDTQYF
>TRBJ1-3|TRBV4-2|few
CASSQEERQAVGTIYF
>TRBJ1-2|TRBV9|few
CASSKDNGDGYTF
>TRBJ1-4|TRBV5-4|NA
CASSLDPTSTNEKLFF
>TRBJ2-7|TRBV11-2|NA
CASSVTGTAYEQYF
>TRBJ2-7|TRBV29-1|NA
CSVEDDGDAEQYF
>TRBJ1-4|TRBV6-5|few
CASSYSKYQGSEKLFF
>TRBJ2-1|TRBV7-2|few
CASSEFAEQFF
>TRBJ1-1|TRBV19|few
CVTTKGAANTEAFF
>TRBJ2-3|TRBV7-8|few
CASSLAGTSADTQYF
>TRBJ1-1|TRBV19|few
CASSIDRRVGTEAFF
>TRBJ1-5|TRBV30|NA
CAWNGVPNQPQHF
>TRBJ2-7|TRBV15|NA
CATSRDSASTYEQYF
>TRBJ1-4|TRBV14|NA
CASSQVDGGELFF
>TRBJ2-7|TRBV7-2|NA
CASSLGLGGSPYEQYF
>TRBJ2-3|TRBV6-5|NA
CASSQGGFTDTQYF
>TRBJ1-6|TRBV10-3|NA
CAISGTGLINSPLHF
>TRBJ2-3|TRBV5-4|few
CASSLEGFGDTQYF